This record concerns one T cell receptor (beta chain) sequence. The data were obtained in a study of T-cell memory formation after mild COVID-19. TCRdb passed the 5' RACE reads through MiXCR, listing each CDR3 protein once. The repertoire has a few hundred thousand distinct CDR3 sequences, 8% to 9.5% of them found once; the top ten carry around 21%. V dropped 5 bases and J dropped 0 bases, with 14 bases sitting between them. The length of the CDR3 is 17 residues. Germline loops: CDR1 SGHVS, CDR2 FNYEAQ. The source material was PBMCs or a T cell subset sorted from them (not recorded which). This sequence was found in a young man who had mild COVID-19 (a few samples of this study predate the infection). Cell type and time point are not known. The chain couples TRBV7-6 to TRBJ2-6; D possibly corresponds to TRBD1 (6 bases). CDR3 amino acids: CASSPGEYGSGANVLTF. For the CDR3, the DNA is TGTGCCAGCAGCCCAGGGGAGTACGGCTCTGGGGCCAACGTCCTGACTTTC. Full variable domain (remainder filled in from reference TRBV7-6 and TRBJ2-6): GAGVSQSPRYKVTKRGQDVALRCDPISGHVSLYWYRQALGQGPEFLTYFNYEAQQDKSGLPNDRFSAERPEGSISTLTIQRTEQRDSAMYRCASSPGEYGSGANVLTFGAGSRLTVL.